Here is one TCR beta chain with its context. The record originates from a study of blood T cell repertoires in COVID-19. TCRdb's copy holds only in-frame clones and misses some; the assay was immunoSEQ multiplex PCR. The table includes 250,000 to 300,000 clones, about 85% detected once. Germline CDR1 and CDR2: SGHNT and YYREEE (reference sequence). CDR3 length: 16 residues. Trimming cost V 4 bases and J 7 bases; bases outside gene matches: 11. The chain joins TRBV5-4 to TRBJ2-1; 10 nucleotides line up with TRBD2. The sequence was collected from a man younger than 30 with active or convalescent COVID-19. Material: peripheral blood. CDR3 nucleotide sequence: TGTGCCAGCAGCCTCCGGACTAGCGGTGTTGGGAATGAGCAGTTCTTC. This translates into CASSLRTSGVGNEQFF.